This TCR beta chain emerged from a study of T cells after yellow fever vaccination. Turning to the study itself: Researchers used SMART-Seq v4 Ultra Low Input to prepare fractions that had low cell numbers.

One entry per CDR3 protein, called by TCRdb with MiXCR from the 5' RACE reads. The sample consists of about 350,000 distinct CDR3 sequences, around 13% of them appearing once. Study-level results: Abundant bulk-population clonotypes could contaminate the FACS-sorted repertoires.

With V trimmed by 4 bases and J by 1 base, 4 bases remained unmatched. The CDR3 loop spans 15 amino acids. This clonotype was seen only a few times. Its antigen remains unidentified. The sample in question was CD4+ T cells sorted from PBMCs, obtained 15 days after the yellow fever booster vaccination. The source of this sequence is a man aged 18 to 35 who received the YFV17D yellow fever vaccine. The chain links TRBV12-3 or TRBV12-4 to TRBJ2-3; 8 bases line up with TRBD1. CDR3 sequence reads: CASSSRGLGTDTQYF. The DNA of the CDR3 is TGTGCCAGCAGTTCCAGGGGGCTGGGCACAGATACGCAGTATTTT.